This entry lists 22 T cell receptor beta chains sequenced from one sample in a study of T cell responses to AZD1222 COVID-19 vaccine. Repertoires were generated with immunoSEQ multiplex PCR, while TCRdb's copy carries only in-frame clones and drops some. The sample holds 150,000 to 160,000 clones, 80% to 90% seen once. Source: peripheral blood, taken on day 0 of MenACWY control vaccination. Receptors were obtained from an adult in good health.

The chain carries TRBV27 and TRBJ2-2; D is ambiguous. Looked up from germline, CDR1 is MNHEY and CDR2 is SMNVEV (reference sequence). V lost 8 bases, J lost 4 bases, and 11 bases lay in between. The CDR3 loop spans 13 amino acids. CDR3 sequence (DNA): TGTGCCAGCTTCCGGCGGTCCACCGGGGAGCTGTTTTTT. This codes for CASFRRSTGELFF.

This clone was recorded only once. The chain has TRBV28 and TRBJ1-4; tentative D call: TRBD1 (6 bases). The V gene lost 8 bases and the J gene lost 1 base, with 8 bases spanning the gap. The CDR3 contains 13 residues. CDR1 and CDR2 (germline): MDHEN, SYDVKM. CDR3 loop: CASQTGTNEKLFF. CDR3 nucleotides: TGTGCCAGCCAGACAGGAACTAATGAAAAACTGTTTTTT.

The chain is built from TRBV2 and TRBJ1-5; TRBD1 matches 8 bases. This CDR3 spans 13 amino acids. Germline V lookup: CDR1 SNHLY, CDR2 FYNNEI. V lost 6 bases, J lost 7 bases, and 5 bases stayed unmatched. CDR3 sequence (DNA): TGTGCCAGCAGGGCAGGGGGCGGACAGCCCCAGCATTTT. It yields the protein CASRAGGGQPQHF.

V gene TRBV24-1 combines with J gene TRBJ1-2; D remains unclear. V shed 5 bases and J shed 6 bases, with 12 bases lying between them. In germline, CDR1 is KGHDR, CDR2 SFDVKD. The CDR3 runs to 13 residues. The CDR3 loop is CATSGPTRDGYTF. CDR3 in DNA: TGTGCCACCAGTGGCCCCACGAGGGATGGCTACACCTTC.

The chain employs TRBV27 and TRBJ1-1; weak D call: TRBD1 (6 bases). Trimming removed 2 bases from V and 5 bases from J, with 15 bases in between. The CDR3 spans 15 residues. Germline V gene sequence: CDR1 MNHEY, CDR2 SMNVEV (reference sequence). This chain's CDR3 is CASSLQGHRDTEAFF. The CDR3 bases are TGTGCCAGCAGTTTACAGGGTCACAGGGATACTGAAGCTTTCTTT.

The rearrangement uses TRBV14 and TRBJ2-3; D gene unclear. The V end lost 1 base, the J end lost 0 bases, and 5 bases lay between the germline ends. The CDR3 extends over 14 amino acids. CDR1 SGHDN and CDR2 FVKESK come from the germline V gene. The CDR3 DNA reads TGTGCCAGCAGCCAAGTGCGCAGCACAGATACGCAGTATTTT. Translation: CASSQVRSTDTQYF.

The chain has TRBV24-1 and TRBJ2-2; 8 bases map to TRBD1. The CDR3 loop spans 14 amino acids. In germline, CDR1 is KGHDR, CDR2 SFDVKD. The trim removed 9 bases at V and 4 bases at J, leaving 6 bases unmatched. The CDR3 region has the DNA TGTGCCACCGCCGGGACAGGTGGCACCGGGGAGCTGTTTTTT. Translation: CATAGTGGTGELFF.

The chain carries TRBV13 and TRBJ2-3; D gene ambiguous. Between the trimmed V and J ends, which lost 5 bases and 4 bases, there was a span of 13 bases. The germline CDR1 and CDR2 sequences are PRHDT and FYEKMQ (reference sequence). The CDR3 sequence is 14 residues long. CDR3 protein: CASSGRRDSDTQYF. The CDR3 bases are TGTGCCAGCAGCGGCCGACGAGACTCAGATACGCAGTATTTT.

V is TRBV1 and J is TRBJ2-4; the table's D gene call, TRBD2, was not cross checked with the DNA. TRBV1 is noted as a pseudogene. The CDR3 has 18 amino acids. The CDR3 spells CTSSQEGYKAGAKNIQYF. As DNA, the CDR3 is TGCACCAGCAGCCAAGAAGGATATAAGGCGGGGGCCAAAAACATTCAGTACTTC.

The table lists this clone with a count of one. V is TRBV5-5 and J is TRBJ2-2; 7 bases match TRBD1. Germline CDR1 reads SGHKS; CDR2 reads YYEKEE (reference sequence). This CDR3 is built from 16 residues. The trim removed 4 bases at V and 7 bases at J, leaving 13 bases unmatched. CDR3 region: CASSLFGRGIVGELFF. The CDR3, as DNA: TGTGCCAGCAGCCTGTTCGGCAGGGGGATAGTCGGGGAGCTGTTTTTT.

This chain uses TRBV2 with TRBJ2-3; 9 bases match TRBD2. Losses at the gene ends were 6 bases for V and 5 bases for J; bases not matched to a gene: 9. CDR1 and CDR2 (germline): SNHLY, FYNNEI. This CDR3 spans 15 amino acids. CDR3 nucleotides: TGTGCCAGCAGGCCTAGCGGGAACGGGAGAGATACGCAGTATTTT. Residues: CASRPSGNGRDTQYF.

The genes are TRBV7-9 and TRBJ1-6, with no clear D. With 9 bases removed from V and 3 bases from J, the gap between germline ends came to 18 bases. The CDR3 loop spans 16 amino acids. Per germline, CDR1 SEHNR and CDR2 FQNEAQ (reference sequence). The CDR3 DNA reads TGTGCCAGTACCCTGCATAGACTGCGCTATAATTCACCCCTCCACTTT. Translating it yields CASTLHRLRYNSPLHF.

The rearrangement links TRBV19 to TRBJ1-3, with D unresolved. V lost 0 bases and J lost 0, with 6 bases in between. The CDR3 is made up of 15 amino acids. The V gene's germline CDR1 is LNHDA and CDR2 SQIVND (reference sequence). CDR3 coding DNA: TGTGCCAGTAGTATAGATAGGACCTCTGGAAACACCATATATTTT. It specifies CASSIDRTSGNTIYF.

The J gene is TRBJ2-3, the V gene TRBV5-6; 9 bases match TRBD2. The CDR3 spans 18 residues. Germline assignment: CDR1 SGHDT and CDR2 YYEEEE. Germline trimming cut 4 bases from V and 2 bases from J; bases unmatched to any gene: 14. In nucleotides, the CDR3 is TGTGCCAGCAGCCCCATGCGGGAGGGCCATGGGACCACAGATACGCAGTATTTT. This translates into CASSPMREGHGTTDTQYF. Variable domain in full (rest from reference TRBV5-6 and TRBJ2-3): DAGVTQSPTHLIKTRGQQVTLRCSPKSGHDTVSWYQQALGQGPQFIFQYYEEEERQRGNFPDRFSGHQFPNYSSELNVNALLLGDSALYLCASSPMREGHGTTDTQYFGPGTRLTVL.

The chain joins TRBV7-8 to TRBJ1-3; D possibly corresponds to TRBD1 (5 bases). Trimming stripped 3 bases from V and 2 bases from J, with 8 bases between. CDR3 length: 14 amino acids. Germline lookup yields CDR1 SGHVS and CDR2 FQNEAQ. DNA for the CDR3: TGTGCCAGCAGCTTGGGACCCGCTGGAAACACCATATATTTT. Its translation: CASSLGPAGNTIYF.

In this sample, this clone turned up a few times. V usage is TRBV19 and J usage is TRBJ1-6, with TRBD1 matching over 10 bases. J was trimmed by 9 bases and V by 3 bases; bases with no gene match: 5. Germline V lookup: CDR1 LNHDA, CDR2 SQIVND (reference sequence). There are 15 residues in the CDR3. CDR3 loop: CASSIGQGGISPLHF. The CDR3 bases are TGTGCCAGTAGTATTGGACAGGGGGGTATTTCACCCCTCCACTTT.

This clone appeared a single time. The V gene is TRBV21-1, the J gene TRBJ1-2. TRBV21-1 is shown as a pseudogene. There are 16 residues in the CDR3. CDR3 sequence: CASSKPGSTSDYGYTF. The CDR3 DNA follows: TGTGCCAGCAGCAAACCTGGAAGCACCTCAGACTATGGCTACACCTTC.

Worth noting for this clone: At one of its ends the junction is not consistent with the germline gene, which may arise from a read error. The CDR3 sequence is CASTEQSGLAEISDTQYF. CDR3 bases: TGTGCCAGCACTGAACAGTCGGGACTAGCGGAAATCTCAGATACGCAGTATTTT. The gene calls are TRBV2 and TRBJ2-3; 11 nucleotides match TRBD2. Germline CDR1 SNHLY, CDR2 FYNNEI. This CDR3 has 18 amino acids. Full variable domain (outside the CDR3, taken from reference TRBV2 and TRBJ2-3): EPEVTQTPSHQVTQMGQEVILRCVPISNHLYFYWYRQILGQKVEFLVSFYNNEISEKSEIFDDQFSVERPDGSNFTLKIRSTKLEDSAMYFCASTEQSGLAEISDTQYFGPGTRLTVL.

The chain uses TRBV9 and TRBJ2-2; TRBD2 aligns across 7 bases. The V and J ends lost 4 bases and 5 bases, in that order; junction bases with no gene match: 8. The CDR3 runs 15 residues. CDR1 and CDR2 from the germline V gene are SGDLS and YYNGEE. The CDR3 region has the DNA TGTGCCAGCAGCCCGATCGGGGGGTGGACCGGGGAGCTGTTTTTT. Amino acids: CASSPIGGWTGELFF.

The chain combines TRBV6-5 with TRBJ1-2, with 8 bases matching TRBD1. The J segment lost 4 bases and the V segment lost 4 bases, leaving 5 bases of the junction unmatched. The CDR3 spans 14 residues. In germline, CDR1 is MNHEY, CDR2 SVGAGI. CDR3 bases: TGTGCCAGCAGTTCACAGGGGGGCGCCTATGGCTACACCTTC. This codes for CASSSQGGAYGYTF.

Only one count was recorded for this clone. The V gene is TRBV11-3, the J gene TRBJ2-7; 7 nucleotides match TRBD2. Per germline, CDR1 SGHNT and CDR2 YENEEA. The CDR3 extends over 14 amino acids. The J segment lost 5 bases and the V segment lost 8 bases, leaving 12 bases of the junction unmatched. CDR3 nucleotides: TGTGCCAGCCGACCGACAGCGGGATCCCACGAGCAGTACTTC. Its translation: CASRPTAGSHEQYF.

This rearrangement joins TRBV18 to TRBJ2-2; TRBD2 agrees at 7 bases. Losses at the gene ends were 3 bases for V and 4 bases for J; bases not matched to a gene: 14. The CDR3 sequence is 18 residues long. Germline V CDR1 and CDR2: KGHSH, LQKENI. In DNA, the CDR3 is TGTGCCAGCTCACCTTCACTTAGGACTAGTGAGTCCACCGGGGAGCTGTTTTTT. Encoded protein: CASSPSLRTSESTGELFF.